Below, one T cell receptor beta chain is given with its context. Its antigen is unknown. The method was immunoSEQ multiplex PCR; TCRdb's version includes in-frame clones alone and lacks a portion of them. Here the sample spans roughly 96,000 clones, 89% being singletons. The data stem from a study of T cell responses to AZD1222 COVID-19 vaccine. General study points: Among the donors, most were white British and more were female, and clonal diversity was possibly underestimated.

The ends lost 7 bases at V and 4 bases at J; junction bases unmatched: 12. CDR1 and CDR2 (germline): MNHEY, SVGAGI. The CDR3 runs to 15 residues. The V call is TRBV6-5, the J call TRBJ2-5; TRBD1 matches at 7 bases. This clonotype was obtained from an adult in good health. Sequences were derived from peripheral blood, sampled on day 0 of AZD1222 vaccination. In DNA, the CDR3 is TGTGCCAGCACCGAAAGGTGGACAGGAACAGAGACCCAGTACTTC. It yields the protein CASTERWTGTETQYF.